In its sample, the clone carrying this T cell receptor beta chain was seen a few times. The antigen is not known. 13 Jbeta primers and 60 Vbeta primers were used for the PCR. The table came from immunoSEQ multiplex PCR; TCRdb's copy has only in-frame clones and leaves some out. The top ten clones hold around 7% of a sample with some 140,000 clones, around 80% of them seen once. The CDR3 spans 15 residues. Trimming stripped 4 bases from V and 4 bases from J, with 16 bases between. The germline CDR1 and CDR2 sequences are MDHEN and SYDVKM. The data were taken from a study of cytomegalovirus exposure and HLA in healthy donors. Study results and caveats: In a later analysis, HLA-C alleles had the fewest associated TCRs, DRB1 alleles the most. Presence/absence analyses rested on an assumption that sequencing depth was roughly uniform across donors. Other equally common chains were less clonally expanded than HLA-associated TCR beta chains, a later analysis showed.

The chain is built from TRBV28 and TRBJ1-2; TRBD1 is a possible D gene (6 bases). The sequenced material came from PBMCs. The clonotype comes from a middle-aged man in good health and CMV-seropositive. The chain's CDR3 is CASSYPPQGGYGYTF. CDR3 DNA sequence: TGTGCCAGCAGTTACCCACCACAGGGCGGCTATGGCTACACCTTC.